The 17 T cell receptor beta chains given below trace back to one sample, sequenced in a study of blood T cell repertoires in COVID-19. This table comes from immunoSEQ multiplex PCR, and its TCRdb copy is limited to in-frame clones, with some not included. Seen here are over 600,000 clones, 90% observed once, and the top ten hold approximately 0.25%. The sequenced sample was peripheral blood. The receptors come from a woman in her late teens or twenties with acute or convalescent COVID-19.

This sequence joins TRBV30 and TRBJ2-1, with TRBD2 matching 11 bases. Losses at the gene ends were 0 bases for V and 10 bases for J; bases not matched to a gene: 8. The CDR3 has 15 residues. Germline V gives CDR1 GTSNPN, CDR2 SVGIG (reference sequence). CDR3 in amino acids: CAWSVGLAGGHEQFF. Here the CDR3 DNA reads TGTGCCTGGAGTGTGGGCCTAGCGGGGGGCCACGAGCAGTTCTTC.

V gene TRBV19 combines with J gene TRBJ1-6, with a tentative D call TRBD1 (5 bases). V was pared by 4 bases and J by 10 bases, with 17 bases between. Germline V gives CDR1 LNHDA, CDR2 SQIVND (reference sequence). The CDR3 is 15 residues long. This CDR3 reads CASSTRDGGRSPLHF. Written as DNA, the CDR3 is TGTGCCAGTAGTACGCGGGACGGAGGGAGATCACCCCTCCACTTT.

The chain joins TRBV6-1 to TRBJ2-7; D might be TRBD1 (6 bases). CDR3 length equals 16 residues. Per the germline V gene, CDR1 is MNHNS and CDR2 is SASEGT. The germline V and J ends were trimmed by 0 bases and 6 bases, with 18 bases remaining between them. Here the CDR3 reads CASSEAGGYSHSEQYF. In DNA form, the CDR3 reads TGTGCCAGCAGTGAAGCAGGGGGATACTCTCATAGCGAGCAGTACTTC.

The rearrangement uses TRBV11-2 and TRBJ1-1; unclear D gene. The length of the CDR3 is 15 residues. Trimming cost V 0 bases and J 4 bases, with 12 bases left between them. CDR1 is SGHAT, CDR2 FQNNGV, per germline. In DNA, the CDR3 is TGTGCCAGCAGCTTAGATCGAGGAGGTAGCACTGAAGCTTTCTTT. Translation: CASSLDRGGSTEAFF.

J is TRBJ1-1 and V is TRBV5-5, with D unresolved. The V gene's germline CDR1 is SGHKS and CDR2 YYEKEE (reference sequence). CDR3 length: 15 residues. V was pared by 2 bases and J by 0 bases, with 11 bases between. The CDR3 nucleotides read TGTGCCAGCAGCTTCAACGCGCCTATGAACACTGAAGCTTTCTTT. Amino acids: CASSFNAPMNTEAFF.

The V gene is TRBV6-5, the J gene TRBJ1-2; D remains unclear. The ends were cut back, 0 bases at V and 2 bases at J, with 13 bases in the middle. Germline V lookup: CDR1 MNHEY, CDR2 SVGAGI. There are 16 residues in the CDR3. The CDR3 reads CASSYSARRGNYGYTF. For the CDR3, the DNA is TGTGCCAGCAGTTACTCCGCACGTAGAGGGAACTATGGCTACACCTTC.

The V call is TRBV7-2, the J call TRBJ2-7, with 7 bases identical to TRBD1. CDR1 is SGHTA, CDR2 FQGNSA, per germline. V dropped 5 bases and J dropped 5; count of bases not matched to a gene: 6. The CDR3 is made up of 13 amino acids. In nucleotides, the CDR3 is TGTGCCAGCAGCCCCGCGACAGGGAACGAGCAGTACTTC. Translating gives CASSPATGNEQYF.

The V and J genes are TRBV3-1 (or the pseudogene TRBV3-2) and TRBJ2-2, with 8 bases lining up with TRBD1. The CDR3 is 16 residues long. The germline gives CDR1 LGHDT, CDR2 YNNKEL (reference sequence). Trimming at V came to 1 base and at J to 1 base, leaving 2 bases not matched to a gene. Here the CDR3 DNA reads TGTGCCAGCAGCCAAGGGGGACAGGTGAACACCGGGGAGCTGTTTTTT. This codes for CASSQGGQVNTGELFF.

The chain joins TRBV2 to TRBJ1-6, with 9 nucleotides matching TRBD1. Germline lookup yields CDR1 SNHLY and CDR2 FYNNEI. CDR3 size: 17 residues. Unmatched junction bases numbered 16, after V lost 7 bases and J lost 9 bases. The CDR3 DNA sequence: TGTGCCAGCATTGATAATCGGGGGGGACAGGGCGGTTCACCCCTCCACTTT. Translating gives CASIDNRGGQGGSPLHF.

This clone came up once. The CDR3 DNA is TGTGCCAGCAAGAAGGGGGTTTCGGGCACTGAAGCTTTCTTT. Translating it yields CASKKGVSGTEAFF. The V call is TRBV7-2, the J call TRBJ1-1, with a possible D match to TRBD1 (6 bases). From germline, CDR1 is SGHTA and CDR2 FQGNSA. The CDR3 is made up of 14 amino acids. V was trimmed by 7 bases and J by 4 bases, leaving 16 bases between them.

This rearrangement joins TRBV7-2 to TRBJ2-7, with D perhaps TRBD1 (6 bases). This CDR3 is 14 amino acids long. Trimming pared 5 bases from V and 7 bases from J, leaving 18 bases between. Germline CDR1 and CDR2: SGHTA and FQGNSA. The chain's CDR3 is CASSPRGQSGEQYF. CDR3 coding DNA: TGTGCCAGCAGCCCCAGGGGCCAGAGTGGGGAGCAGTACTTC. The full variable domain, completed using reference TRBV7-2 and TRBJ2-7, is GAGVSQSPSNKVTEKGKDVELRCDPISGHTALYWYRQSLGQGLEFLIYFQGNSAPDKSGLPSDRFSAERTGGSVSTLTIQRTQQEDSAVYLCASSPRGQSGEQYFGPGTRLTVT.

This chain uses TRBV25-1 with TRBJ2-7; 8 positions match TRBD1. CDR1 and CDR2 (germline): MGHDK, SYGVNS. V lost 7 bases, J lost 6 bases, and 17 bases stayed unmatched. The CDR3 is 16 residues long. CDR3 in DNA: TGTGCCAGCAAGGGCCCTGGGGGCAGGGGGCTCCTCGAGCAGTACTTC. Encoded protein: CASKGPGGRGLLEQYF.

This clone was seen only once. The chain employs TRBV3-1 (or the pseudogene TRBV3-2) and TRBJ1-2, with a possible D match to TRBD1 (5 bases). V was cut by 5 bases and J by 1 base, with 11 bases left in between. CDR1 LGHDT and CDR2 YNNKEL come from the germline V gene (reference sequence). The CDR3 has 14 residues. The CDR3 nucleotides are TGTGCCAGCAGCACCCGGACAATTAACTATGGCTACACCTTC. Protein product: CASSTRTINYGYTF.

In the case of this clone: The junction departs from the called germline gene at one end, perhaps through a read error. This sequence joins TRBV24-1 and TRBJ2-2; 8 positions agree with TRBD1. Looked up from germline, CDR1 is KGHDR and CDR2 is SFDVKD. This CDR3 contains 15 residues. The CDR3 region is CVTSETGVDTGELFF. CDR3 bases: TGTGTCACCAGTGAGACAGGGGTCGACACCGGGGAGCTGTTTTTT.

This chain joins TRBV2 and TRBJ2-1, with D tentatively TRBD2 (7 bases). Germline CDR1 reads SNHLY; CDR2 reads FYNNEI. CDR3 length: 16 residues. Trimming removed 0 bases from V and 6 bases from J, with 15 bases in between. The CDR3 spells CASSEALGGLINEQFF. The CDR3 DNA sequence: TGTGCCAGCAGTGAAGCGCTGGGGGGGCTGATCAATGAGCAGTTCTTC.

The rearrangement uses TRBV6-5 and TRBJ2-7; TRBD1 matches 10 bases. The CDR3 extends over 14 amino acids. The V gene's germline CDR1 is MNHEY and CDR2 SVGAGI. The V gene end was trimmed by 5 bases and the J gene end by 6 bases; junction bases not matched to a gene: 7. The CDR3 DNA follows: TGTGCCAGCAGTACTACGACAGGGGGCGGCGAGCAGTACTTC. It is translated as CASSTTTGGGEQYF.

This chain links TRBV7-9 with TRBJ2-1; D might be TRBD1 (5 bases). The V and J ends lost 4 bases and 3 bases respectively, with 10 bases between them. The CDR3 extends over 14 amino acids. Germline loops: CDR1 SEHNR, CDR2 FQNEAQ (reference sequence). The CDR3 region is CASSSDKYYNEQFF. The CDR3, as DNA: TGTGCCAGCAGCTCGGACAAGTACTACAATGAGCAGTTCTTC.